Described below is a single T cell receptor beta chain sequence and its context. Distinct nucleotide sequences in the sample also encode this CDR3. CDR1 MNHEY and CDR2 SMNVEV come from the germline V gene (reference sequence). This CDR3 has 14 amino acids. The V end was cut by 2 bases, the J end by 4 bases, with 12 bases between. This entry belongs to a study of technical replicates of blood from a handful of donors. Assay used: immunoSEQ multiplex PCR; TCRdb lists only in-frame clones, some missing. The top ten hold about 0.4% of the sample, which has tens of thousands of clones, about 90% seen once.

The material sequenced was T cells isolated from PBMCs. This clonotype originated in a human donor in good health. Some clones in this sample may be carry-over from other donors' samples. The gene calls are TRBV27 and TRBJ2-7; possible D gene TRBD1, 5 bases. The CDR3 here is CASSLGQGAYEQYF. The CDR3 DNA reads TGTGCCAGCAGTTTAGGGCAGGGTGCGTACGAGCAGTACTTC.